The entry that follows covers one T cell receptor (beta chain) sequence. Random hexamers were used to reverse transcribe an amount of about 0.45 to 1 ug RNA. TCRdb used MiXCR to reprocess the immunoSEQ multiplex PCR reads, holding one entry per CDR3 protein. The sample consists of about 130,000 distinct CDR3 sequences, approximately 93% of them appearing once. These data originate in a study of CD8 T cells in Susac syndrome. CDR1 is KGHSH, CDR2 LQKENI, per germline. V was clipped by 3 bases and J by 2 bases, with 11 bases between them. The CDR3 runs to 14 residues. The clonotype originates from a human donor with multiple sclerosis. Input material: CD8+ T cells from PBMCs. This chain links TRBV18 with TRBJ2-7; either TRBD1 or TRBD2 may fit D (5 bases each). CDR3 nucleotide sequence: TGTGCCAGCTCACCCGGGACGGATGCCTACGAGCAGTACGTC. The encoded protein is CASSPGTDAYEQYV.